This record covers a single T cell receptor (beta chain). The CDR3 is 15 residues long. Unmatched junction bases numbered 5, after V lost 3 bases and J lost 1 base. The V gene's germline CDR1 is SGHKS and CDR2 YYEKEE (reference sequence). Assay used: immunoSEQ multiplex PCR; TCRdb lists only in-frame clones, some missing. Among roughly 400,000 clones listed, 80% to 90% were seen once. This sample was taken from a study of blood T cell repertoires in COVID-19. This receptor was taken from a man between 25 and 39 years old who had recovered from COVID-19. The sequencing sample was made of PBMCs or T cells enriched from blood (not recorded which). This chain uses TRBV5-5 with TRBJ2-3; 7 bases fit TRBD2. The CDR3, as DNA: TGTGCCAGCAGCTCTAGCGGCCCCCGCACAGATACGCAGTATTTT. Its translation is CASSSSGPRTDTQYF.